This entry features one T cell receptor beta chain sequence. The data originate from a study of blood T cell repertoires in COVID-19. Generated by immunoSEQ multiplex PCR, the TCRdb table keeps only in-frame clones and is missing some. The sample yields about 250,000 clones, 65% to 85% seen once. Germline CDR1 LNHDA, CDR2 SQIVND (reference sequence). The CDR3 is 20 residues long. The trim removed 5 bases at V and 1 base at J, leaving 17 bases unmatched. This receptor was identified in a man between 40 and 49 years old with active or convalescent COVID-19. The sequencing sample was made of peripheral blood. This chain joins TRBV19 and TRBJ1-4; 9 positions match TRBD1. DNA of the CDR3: TGTGCCAGTAGTCCAATGCCGGGACAGGGCAAAGGAGGAACTAATGAAAAACTGTTTTTT. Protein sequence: CASSPMPGQGKGGTNEKLFF.